This T cell receptor beta chain was recorded in a study of T-cell memory formation after mild COVID-19. The CDR3 spans 15 residues. Germline V CDR1 and CDR2: LGHDT, YNNKEL (reference sequence). Trimming removed 4 bases at V and 5 bases at J, with 17 bases between. Many counts were recorded for this clonotype. TCRdb re-called the 5' RACE reads with MiXCR, one entry per CDR3 protein. The sample lists around 300,000 distinct CDR3 sequences; approximately 8.4% were seen once. The V call is TRBV3-1, the J call TRBJ2-5; no firm D call. The sequenced sample was PBMCs or a T cell subset sorted from them (not recorded which). This TCR was recovered from a man between 18 and 35 years old who had mild COVID-19 (a few samples of this study predate the infection). Cell type and time point are not known. DNA of the CDR3: TGTGCCAGCAGCCTGATGAGGACCTCTTGGGAGACCCAGTACTTC. This sequence encodes CASSLMRTSWETQYF.